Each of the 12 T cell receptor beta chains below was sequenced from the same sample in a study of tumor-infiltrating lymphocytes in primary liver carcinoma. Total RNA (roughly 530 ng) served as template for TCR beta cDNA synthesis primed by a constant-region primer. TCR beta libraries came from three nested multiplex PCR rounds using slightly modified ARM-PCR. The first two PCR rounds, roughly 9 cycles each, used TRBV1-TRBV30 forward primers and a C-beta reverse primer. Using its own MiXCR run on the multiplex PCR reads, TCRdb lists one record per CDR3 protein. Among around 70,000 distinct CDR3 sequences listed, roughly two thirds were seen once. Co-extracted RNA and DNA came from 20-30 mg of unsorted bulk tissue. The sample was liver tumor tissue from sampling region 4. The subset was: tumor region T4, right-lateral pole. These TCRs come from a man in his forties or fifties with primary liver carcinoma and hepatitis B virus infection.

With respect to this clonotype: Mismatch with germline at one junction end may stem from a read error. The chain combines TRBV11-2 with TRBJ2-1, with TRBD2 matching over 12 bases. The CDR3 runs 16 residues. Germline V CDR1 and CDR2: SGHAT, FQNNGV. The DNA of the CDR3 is TGTCTCAGCAGCTTTCGACTAGCGGGAGATTTCAATGAGCGGTTCTTC. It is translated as CLSSFRLAGDFNERFF.

CDR3 coding DNA: TGTGCCAGCAGCTTATCCGTTGGACAAACGGGAGGGGGGCACGAGCAGTACTTC. Translating it yields CASSLSVGQTGGGHEQYF. The chain has TRBV11-2 and TRBJ2-7; 8 bases fit TRBD2. The CDR3 contains 18 residues. J gave up 5 bases and V 2 bases, and 17 bases lay outside the gene matches. Germline CDR1 reads SGHAT; CDR2 reads FQNNGV. Complete variable domain (other parts from reference TRBV11-2 and TRBJ2-7): EAGVAQSPRYKIIEKRQSVAFWCNPISGHATLYWYQQILGQGPKLLIQFQNNGVVDDSQLPKDRFSAERLKGVDSTLKIQPAKLEDSAVYLCASSLSVGQTGGGHEQYFGPGTRLTVT.

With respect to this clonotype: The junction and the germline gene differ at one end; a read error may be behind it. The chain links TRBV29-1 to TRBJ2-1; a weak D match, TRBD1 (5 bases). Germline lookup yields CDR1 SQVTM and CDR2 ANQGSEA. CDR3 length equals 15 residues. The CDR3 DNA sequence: TGCAGCGTGGGGCCTCCTTTCTGCTCCTATAATGAGCAGTTCTTC. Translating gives CSVGPPFCSYNEQFF.

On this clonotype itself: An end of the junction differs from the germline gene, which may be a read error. Here the CDR3 DNA reads TGTGCCAGCGGCTTAAATGATGCCTACGGGCAGTTCTTC. The encoded protein is CASGLNDAYGQFF. V gene TRBV11-2 combines with J gene TRBJ2-1; D remains unclear. In germline, CDR1 is SGHAT, CDR2 FQNNGV. This CDR3 is built from 13 residues.

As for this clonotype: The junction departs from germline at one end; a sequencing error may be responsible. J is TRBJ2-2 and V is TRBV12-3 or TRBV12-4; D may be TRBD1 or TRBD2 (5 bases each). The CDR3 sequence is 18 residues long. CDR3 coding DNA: TGTGCCAGCAGCACACTACCTTGGACAAGGGCGAACACCGGGGAACTGTTTTTT. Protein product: CASSTLPWTRANTGELFF.

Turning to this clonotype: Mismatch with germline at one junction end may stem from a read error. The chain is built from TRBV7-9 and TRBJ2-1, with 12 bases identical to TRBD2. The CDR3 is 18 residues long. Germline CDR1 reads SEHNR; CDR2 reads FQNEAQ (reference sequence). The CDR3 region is CASSLHSGLAGTSHDQFF. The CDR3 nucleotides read TGTGCCAGCAGCTTACATTCGGGACTAGCGGGTACGAGCCATGACCAGTTCTTC.

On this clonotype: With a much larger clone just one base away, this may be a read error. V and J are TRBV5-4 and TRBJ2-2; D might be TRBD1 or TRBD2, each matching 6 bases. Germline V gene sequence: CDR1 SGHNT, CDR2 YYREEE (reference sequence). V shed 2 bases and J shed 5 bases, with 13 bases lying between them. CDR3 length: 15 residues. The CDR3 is CASSFTGAGTGELFF. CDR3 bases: TGTGCCAGCAGCTTCACGGGGGCGGGAACCGGGGAGCTGTTTTTT.

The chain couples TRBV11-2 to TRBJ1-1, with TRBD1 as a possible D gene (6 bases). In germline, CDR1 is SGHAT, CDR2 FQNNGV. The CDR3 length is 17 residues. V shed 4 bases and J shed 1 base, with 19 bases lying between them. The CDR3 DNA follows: TGTGCCAGCAGCTCAACGTGGAGGGGGTCCCGGAACACTGAAGCTTTCTTT. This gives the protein CASSSTWRGSRNTEAFF.

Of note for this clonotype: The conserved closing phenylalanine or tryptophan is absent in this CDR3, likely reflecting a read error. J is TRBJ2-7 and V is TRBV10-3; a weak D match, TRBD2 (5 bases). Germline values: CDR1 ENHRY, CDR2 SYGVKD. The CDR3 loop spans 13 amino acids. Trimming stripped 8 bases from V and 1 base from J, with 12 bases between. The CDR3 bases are TGTGCCATCGGCGAGTCGGGATCCTACGAGCAGTACTTA. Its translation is CAIGESGSYEQYL.

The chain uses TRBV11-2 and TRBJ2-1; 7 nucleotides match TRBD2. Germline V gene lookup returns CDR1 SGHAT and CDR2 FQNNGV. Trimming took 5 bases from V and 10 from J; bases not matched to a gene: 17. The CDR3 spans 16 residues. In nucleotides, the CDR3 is TGTGCCAGCAGCCTGGATATCGGACTAGTCATGGGCGAGCAGTTCTTC. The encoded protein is CASSLDIGLVMGEQFF.

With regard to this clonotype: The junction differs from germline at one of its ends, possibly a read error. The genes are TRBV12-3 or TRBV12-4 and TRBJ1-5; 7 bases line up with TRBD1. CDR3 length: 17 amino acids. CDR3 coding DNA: TGTGCCAGCACTTTAGCGTGGTGGACAGGCGATAATCAGCCCCAGCACTTT. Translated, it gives CASTLAWWTGDNQPQHF.

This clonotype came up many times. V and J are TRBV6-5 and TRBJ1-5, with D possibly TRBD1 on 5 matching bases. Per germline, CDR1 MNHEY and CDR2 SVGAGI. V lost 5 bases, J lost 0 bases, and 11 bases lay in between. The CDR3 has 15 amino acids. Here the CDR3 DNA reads TGTGCCAGCAGTGCAGGGTTTCGTAGCAATCAGCCCCAGCATTTT. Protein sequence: CASSAGFRSNQPQHF.